This T cell receptor beta chain was captured in a study of graft-versus-host responses after intestinal transplantation. Regarding this clone: Antigen specificity is unknown.

Germline V gene data show CDR1 as LNHDA and CDR2 as SQIVND (reference sequence). V gave up 3 bases and J gave up 0 bases, with 8 bases separating them. This CDR3 region has 14 residues. The repertoire was sequenced with immunoSEQ multiplex PCR; TCRdb's copy has only in-frame clones and lacks some. The sample consists of approximately 70,000 clones, 80% to 90% of them appearing once. The chain links TRBV19 to TRBJ1-1, with D hard to call. The source of this sequence is a human donor who received an intestinal transplant. The specimen was unstimulated CD8+ T cells sorted from spleen or lymph node cells, collected before intestinal transplant. CDR3 loop: CASSIGLMNTEAFF. CDR3 nucleotide sequence: TGTGCCAGTAGTATCGGACTCATGAACACTGAAGCTTTCTTT.